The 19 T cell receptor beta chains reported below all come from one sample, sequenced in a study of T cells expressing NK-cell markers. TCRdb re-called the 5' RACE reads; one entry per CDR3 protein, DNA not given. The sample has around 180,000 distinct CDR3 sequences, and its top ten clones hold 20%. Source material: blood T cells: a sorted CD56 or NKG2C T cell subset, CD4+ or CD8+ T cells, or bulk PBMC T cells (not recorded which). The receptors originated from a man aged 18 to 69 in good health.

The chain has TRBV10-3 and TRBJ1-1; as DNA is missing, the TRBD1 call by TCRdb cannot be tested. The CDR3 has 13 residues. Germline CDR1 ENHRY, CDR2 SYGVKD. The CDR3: CAISEPGTGISFF.

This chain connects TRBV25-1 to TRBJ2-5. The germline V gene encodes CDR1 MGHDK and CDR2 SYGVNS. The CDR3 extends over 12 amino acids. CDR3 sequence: CASSDFGETQYF.

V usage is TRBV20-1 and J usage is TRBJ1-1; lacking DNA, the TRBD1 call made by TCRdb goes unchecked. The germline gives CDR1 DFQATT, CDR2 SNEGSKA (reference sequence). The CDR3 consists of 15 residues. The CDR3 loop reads CSAKGDRFMNTEAFF.

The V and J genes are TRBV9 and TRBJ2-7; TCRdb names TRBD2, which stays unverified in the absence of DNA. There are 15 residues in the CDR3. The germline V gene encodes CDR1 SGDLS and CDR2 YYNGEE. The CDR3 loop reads CASSVGLATSEEQYF.

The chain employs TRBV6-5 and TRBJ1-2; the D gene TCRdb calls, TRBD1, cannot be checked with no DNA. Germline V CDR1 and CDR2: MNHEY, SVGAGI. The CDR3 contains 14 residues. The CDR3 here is CASVSKGVYYGYTF.

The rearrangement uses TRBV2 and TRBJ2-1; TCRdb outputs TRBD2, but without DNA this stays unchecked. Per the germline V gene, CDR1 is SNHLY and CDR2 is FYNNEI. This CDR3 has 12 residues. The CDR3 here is CAPRRVGNEQFF.

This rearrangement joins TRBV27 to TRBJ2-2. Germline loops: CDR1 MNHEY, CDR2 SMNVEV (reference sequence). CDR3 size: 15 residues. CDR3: CASSLVSVTTGELFF.

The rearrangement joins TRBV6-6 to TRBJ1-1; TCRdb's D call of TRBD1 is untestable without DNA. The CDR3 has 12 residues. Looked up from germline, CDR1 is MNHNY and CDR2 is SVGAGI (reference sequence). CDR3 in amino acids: CASSYPGQEAFF.

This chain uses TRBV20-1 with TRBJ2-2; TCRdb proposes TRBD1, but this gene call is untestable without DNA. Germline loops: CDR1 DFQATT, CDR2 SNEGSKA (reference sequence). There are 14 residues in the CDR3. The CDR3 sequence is CSAREGQESGELFF.

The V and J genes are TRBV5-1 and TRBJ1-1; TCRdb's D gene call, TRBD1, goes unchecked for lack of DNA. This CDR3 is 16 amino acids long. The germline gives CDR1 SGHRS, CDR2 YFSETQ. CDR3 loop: CASSRGGGEVTIEAFF.

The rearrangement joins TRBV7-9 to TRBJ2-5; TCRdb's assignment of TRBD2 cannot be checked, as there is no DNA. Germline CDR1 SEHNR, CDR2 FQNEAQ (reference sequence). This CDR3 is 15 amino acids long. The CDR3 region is CASSQGLAGVETQYF.

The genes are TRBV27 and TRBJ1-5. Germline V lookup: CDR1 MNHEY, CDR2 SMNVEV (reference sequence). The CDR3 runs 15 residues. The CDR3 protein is CASSFRIGSNQPQHF.

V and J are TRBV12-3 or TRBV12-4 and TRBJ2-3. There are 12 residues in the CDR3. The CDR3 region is CASSFRTDTQYF.

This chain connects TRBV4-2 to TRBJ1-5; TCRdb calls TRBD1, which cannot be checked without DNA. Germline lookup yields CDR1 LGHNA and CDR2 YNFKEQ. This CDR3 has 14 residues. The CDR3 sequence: CASSQDGGEEPQHF.

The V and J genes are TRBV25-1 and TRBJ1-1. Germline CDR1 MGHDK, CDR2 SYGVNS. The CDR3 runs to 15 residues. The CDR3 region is CASSEGLQMNTEAFF.

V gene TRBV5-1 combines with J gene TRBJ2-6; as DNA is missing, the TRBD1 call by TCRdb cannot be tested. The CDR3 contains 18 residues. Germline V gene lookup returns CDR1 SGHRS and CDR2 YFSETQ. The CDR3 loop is CASSRWDSLDSGANVLTF.

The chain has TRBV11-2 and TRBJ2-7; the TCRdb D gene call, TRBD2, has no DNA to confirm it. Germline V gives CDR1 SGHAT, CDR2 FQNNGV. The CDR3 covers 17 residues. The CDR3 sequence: CASSFGGRLAGTYEQYF.

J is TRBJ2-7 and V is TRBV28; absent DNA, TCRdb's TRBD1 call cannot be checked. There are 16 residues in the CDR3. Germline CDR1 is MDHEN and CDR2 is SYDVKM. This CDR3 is CASSPIGQGATYEQYF. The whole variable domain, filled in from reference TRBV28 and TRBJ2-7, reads DVKVTQSSRYLVKRTGEKVFLECVQDMDHENMFWYRQDPGLGLRLIYFSYDVKMKEKGDIPEGYSVSREKKERFSLILESASTNQTSMYLCASSPIGQGATYEQYFGPGTRLTVT.

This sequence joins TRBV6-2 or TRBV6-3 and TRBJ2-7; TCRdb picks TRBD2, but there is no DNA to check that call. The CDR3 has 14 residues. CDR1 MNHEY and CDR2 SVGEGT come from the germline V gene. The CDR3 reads CASKGRGDHYEQYF.